This entry lists 17 T cell receptor beta chains sequenced from one sample in a study of T cell responses to AZD1222 COVID-19 vaccine. Clones were read by immunoSEQ multiplex PCR, and TCRdb kept only the in-frame ones, dropping some. The sample lists 100,000 or so clones, 82% occurring once. The sample was peripheral blood, taken on day 0 of AZD1222 vaccination. These TCRs come from an adult in good health.

In this sample, this clone turned up once. The chain recombines TRBV5-1 with TRBJ2-3; TRBD2 aligns across 7 bases. This CDR3 comprises 17 residues. Germline V gives CDR1 SGHRS, CDR2 YFSETQ. The J segment lost 3 bases and the V segment lost 7 bases, leaving 17 bases of the junction unmatched. The chain's CDR3 is CASGGTGTTLPTDTQYF. Here the CDR3 DNA reads TGCGCCAGCGGGGGAACCGGGACTACCCTACCTACAGATACGCAGTATTTT.

About this clone itself: Other DNA sequences in the sample encode the same CDR3. This chain connects TRBV4-3 to TRBJ1-2; no clear D. Trimming took 0 bases from V and 4 from J, leaving 3 bases between them. This CDR3 contains 12 residues. Germline CDR1 and CDR2: LGHNA and YSLEER. The DNA for the CDR3 is TGCGCCAGCAGCCAAGATTCCTATGGCTACACCTTC. It is translated as CASSQDSYGYTF.

This clone was counted a single time. The V gene is TRBV5-4, the J gene TRBJ2-1; 13 bases align to TRBD2. V trimming: 1 base; J trimming: 8 bases; junction bases outside the gene matches: 3. Germline CDR1 SGHNT, CDR2 YYREEE (reference sequence). CDR3 length equals 15 residues. CDR3: CASSLWGLAGHEQFF. CDR3 DNA sequence: TGTGCCAGCAGCTTGTGGGGACTAGCGGGGCATGAGCAGTTCTTC.

This chain uses TRBV6-1 with TRBJ1-2; TRBD1 is a possible D gene (5 bases). The V end was cut by 3 bases, the J end by 1 base, with 12 bases between. The CDR3 totals 15 residues. Germline V gives CDR1 MNHNS, CDR2 SASEGT. The CDR3 region has the DNA TGTGCCAGCAGTGACATCGCAGGGTTTAACTATGGCTACACCTTC. Translating gives CASSDIAGFNYGYTF.

This chain's CDR3 is CASSLLGGTTDTQYF. The CDR3 DNA is TGTGCCAGCTCCCTCCTGGGGGGAACCACAGATACGCAGTATTTT. The J gene is TRBJ2-3, the V gene TRBV18; TRBD2 is a possible D gene (6 bases). The CDR3 spans 15 residues. V lost 6 bases to trimming and J lost 2 bases, with 15 bases between them. Germline CDR1 and CDR2: KGHSH and LQKENI.

With regard to this clone: An end of the junction does not agree with germline; a read error may underlie this. V usage is TRBV12-5 and J usage is TRBJ2-7; 13 nucleotides line up with TRBD2. The CDR3 sequence is 18 residues long. Germline assignment: CDR1 LGHNT and CDR2 FRNRAP. The CDR3 here is CACGPRALAGGPPHEQYF. CDR3 coding DNA: TGTGCTTGTGGTCCCCGCGCACTAGCGGGGGGGCCTCCCCACGAGCAGTACTTC.

The chain employs TRBV6-1 and TRBJ2-7; D is unresolved. The CDR3 consists of 16 residues. CDR1 is MNHNS and CDR2 is SASEGT in the germline V gene. V dropped 2 bases and J dropped 3 bases, with 17 bases sitting between them. CDR3 loop: CASSEFASHGLYEQYF. The CDR3 DNA sequence: TGTGCCAGCAGTGAATTTGCTAGTCATGGTCTCTACGAGCAGTACTTC.

The rearrangement links TRBV4-1 to TRBJ2-3; D might be TRBD2 (5 bases). Trimming took 1 base from V and 0 from J, leaving 8 bases between them. The CDR3 length is 15 residues. Germline assignment: CDR1 MGHRA and CDR2 YSYEKL. CDR3 in DNA: TGCGCCAGCAGCCAAGCTAGCAGGAGCACAGATACGCAGTATTTT. It encodes CASSQASRSTDTQYF.

V gene TRBV18 combines with J gene TRBJ1-1; 10 bases are shared with TRBD1. The trim removed 3 bases at V and 3 bases at J, leaving 1 base unmatched. In germline, CDR1 is KGHSH, CDR2 LQKENI. The CDR3 is made up of 14 amino acids. This chain's CDR3 is CASSPTGGDTEAFF. The CDR3 DNA reads as TGTGCCAGCTCACCGACAGGGGGCGACACTGAAGCTTTCTTT.

This chain joins TRBV6-2 or TRBV6-3 and TRBJ1-2; a weak D match, TRBD1 (6 bases). From germline, CDR1 is MNHEY and CDR2 SVGEGT. V was clipped by 2 bases and J by 0 bases, with 13 bases between them. The CDR3 length is 16 residues. CDR3 nucleotide sequence: TGTGCCAGCAGTTACGGGGGGCCAGGAGCTAACTATGGCTACACCTTC. Its protein product is CASSYGGPGANYGYTF.

The V gene is TRBV5-4, the J gene TRBJ1-2, with D tentatively TRBD1 (6 bases). The V gene lost 3 bases and the J gene lost 9 bases, with 21 bases spanning the gap. CDR3 length: 15 residues. The germline CDR1 and CDR2 sequences are SGHNT and YYREEE (reference sequence). In DNA, the CDR3 is TGTGCCAGCAGCTCGGCGCGGCGGGGGGCAGTTCGCTACACCTTC. It codes for CASSSARRGAVRYTF.

This clone was observed once. This rearrangement joins TRBV25-1 to TRBJ2-3; TRBD2 is a possible D gene (7 bases). The CDR3 is 14 residues long. Germline lookup yields CDR1 MGHDK and CDR2 SYGVNS. Trimming removed 5 bases from V and 5 bases from J, with 14 bases in between. DNA of the CDR3: TGTGCCAGCAGTTACGGGGGGCAGAAAGATACGCAGTATTTT. Protein sequence: CASSYGGQKDTQYF.

This clone was observed a single time. This chain joins TRBV19 and TRBJ1-5; 8 bases are shared with TRBD1. V shed 5 bases, J shed 1 base, and the junction held 10 bases outside the gene matches. The germline V gene has CDR1 LNHDA and CDR2 SQIVND (reference sequence). The length of the CDR3 is 17 residues. The CDR3 DNA sequence: TGTGCCAGTAGTCCGCTTCAGAGACAGGGGAGCAATCAGCCCCAGCATTTT. As protein: CASSPLQRQGSNQPQHF.

V gene TRBV7-3 combines with J gene TRBJ2-1; D unresolved. V lost 3 bases and J 0 bases, leaving 6 bases between the germline ends. Germline CDR1 and CDR2: SGHTA and FQGTGA. This CDR3 spans 14 amino acids. The CDR3 nucleotides are TGTGCCAGCAGCTTTATTAGCTCCTACAATGAGCAGTTCTTC. It translates to CASSFISSYNEQFF.

The chain links TRBV14 to TRBJ1-2; TRBD1 might be the D (5 bases). Trimming shortened V by 1 base and J by 4 bases, and 7 bases separated the two germline ends. CDR1 is SGHDN and CDR2 is FVKESK in the germline V gene. The CDR3 sequence is 13 residues long. DNA of the CDR3: TGTGCCAGCAGCCAAGTGGGGGTCTATGGCTACACCTTC. Amino acids: CASSQVGVYGYTF.

CDR3: CASDRTRGALHF. As DNA, the CDR3 is TGTGCCAGCGACCGGACCCGAGGAGCCCTCCACTTT. The chain combines TRBV2 with TRBJ1-6; D remains ambiguous. In germline, CDR1 is SNHLY, CDR2 FYNNEI. The CDR3 runs 12 residues. Trimming took 8 bases from V and 14 from J, leaving 16 bases between them.

This chain connects TRBV9 to TRBJ1-4, with unresolved D. The CDR3 spans 16 residues. V was pared by 5 bases and J by 0 bases, with 14 bases between. Germline values: CDR1 SGDLS, CDR2 YYNGEE. CDR3 sequence reads: CASSPTALATNEKLFF. The CDR3 DNA sequence: TGTGCCAGCAGTCCGACGGCGCTTGCAACTAATGAAAAACTGTTTTTT.